This T cell receptor (beta chain) was recorded in a study of cytomegalovirus exposure and HLA in healthy donors. Overall study context: In an early release, HLA-typed donors contributed 77 million or so unique TCR sequences. Regarding the study as a whole: According to reports, the classifier identified cytomegalovirus status with high specificity and sensitivity. The study reported that TCR beta sequences accurately predicted HLA-A and HLA-B alleles in most subjects. Association of a missense DCLRE1C variant with TCR beta V- and J-gene trimming was reported in a later analysis.

The CDR3 sequence is 14 residues long. CDR1 is SEHNR, CDR2 FQNEAQ, per germline (reference sequence). The PCR had 60 Vbeta and 13 Jbeta primers. Clones were sequenced by immunoSEQ multiplex PCR, and TCRdb holds only the in-frame ones, with some missing. This sample has 270,000 or so clones, with roughly 90% found just once. Turning to this clone: The antigen is unknown.

Sequenced sample: PBMCs. This TCR came from a man aged 40-50 years in good health and CMV-seropositive. This chain connects TRBV7-9 to TRBJ2-1, with TRBD2 matching over 7 bases. CDR3 protein: CSLIGPSGYNEQFF. As DNA, the CDR3 is TGTTCCCTCATTGGGCCTAGCGGATACAATGAGCAGTTCTTC.